These 27 T cell receptor beta chains were sequenced from one sample in a study of CD8+ T cells in alopecia areata. Following RNA extraction, reverse transcription yielded cDNA that acted as the sequencing template. Libraries were prepared by immunoSEQ multiplex PCR; TCRdb keeps only in-frame clonotypes and omits some of them. This sample has 200,000 to 250,000 clones, with 50% to 60% found just once. Sample: CD4+ T cells sorted from blood, taken at week 0. These receptor sequences come from a human donor with alopecia areata.

The chain is built from TRBV30 and TRBJ1-2, with no clear D. This CDR3 region has 15 residues. V was clipped by 4 bases and J by 6 bases, with 21 bases between them. Germline V gene sequence: CDR1 GTSNPN, CDR2 SVGIG (reference sequence). DNA of the CDR3: TGTGCCTGGACGGGAGGCCGCGCGGTAGTTAATGGCTACACCTTC. Protein: CAWTGGRAVVNGYTF.

This clone has just a few counts. The V call is TRBV29-1, the J call TRBJ1-2; no clear D gene. The V gene lost 5 bases and the J gene lost 0 bases, with 10 bases spanning the gap. Germline V CDR1 and CDR2: SQVTM, ANQGSEA. The length of the CDR3 is 13 residues. The CDR3 coding sequence is TGCAGCGTTCGGACGATAACTAACTATGGCTACACCTTC. Amino acid sequence: CSVRTITNYGYTF.

The chain couples TRBV29-1 to TRBJ1-1; tentatively, D is TRBD1 (5 bases). In germline, CDR1 is SQVTM, CDR2 ANQGSEA. The CDR3 runs 12 residues. Trimming shortened V by 7 bases and J by 0 bases, and 9 bases separated the two germline ends. The CDR3 spells CSAGTLNTEAFF. DNA for the CDR3: TGCAGCGCCGGGACGTTGAACACTGAAGCTTTCTTT.

This sequence joins TRBV6-1 and TRBJ2-7; 8 nucleotides align to TRBD2. The germline V gene has CDR1 MNHNS and CDR2 SASEGT. This CDR3 is built from 15 residues. Trimming took 7 bases from V and 3 from J; bases not matched to a gene: 11. The CDR3 DNA is TGTGCCAGCACCGTCACTAGCGGAAAGTACTACGAGCAGTACTTC. Translating it yields CASTVTSGKYYEQYF.

V and J are TRBV15 and TRBJ2-6; D is perhaps TRBD1 (5 bases). The CDR3 is 16 amino acids. Germline lookup yields CDR1 LNHNV and CDR2 YYDKDF (reference sequence). Deletions cut 1 base from V and 4 bases from J, with 11 bases between. As DNA, the CDR3 is TGTGCCACCAGCAGAGCCAGGGAAACAGGGGCCAACGTCCTGACTTTC. Its translation is CATSRARETGANVLTF.

J is TRBJ1-1 and V is TRBV5-1, with a tentative D call TRBD1 (6 bases). V lost 2 bases to trimming and J lost 0 bases, with 14 bases between them. CDR3 length equals 16 residues. From germline, CDR1 is SGHRS and CDR2 YFSETQ. The CDR3 DNA reads TGCGCCAGCAGCTTACAGTCAGGGGCTTTGAACACTGAAGCTTTCTTT. Its translation: CASSLQSGALNTEAFF. Together with reference TRBV5-1 and TRBJ1-1, the CDR3 gives the full variable domain: KAGVTQTPRYLIKTRGQQVTLSCSPISGHRSVSWYQQTPGQGLQFLFEYFSETQRNKGNFPGRFSGRQFSNSRSEMNVSTLELGDSALYLCASSLQSGALNTEAFFGQGTRLTVV.

This chain connects TRBV7-2 to TRBJ1-1; 7 bases match TRBD1. J lost 0 bases, V lost 4 bases, and 8 bases had no gene match. The length of the CDR3 is 16 residues. Per germline, CDR1 SGHTA and CDR2 FQGNSA. CDR3 in DNA: TGTGCCAGCAGCTCACCCCACAGGGGACTGAACACTGAAGCTTTCTTT. Its translation is CASSSPHRGLNTEAFF.

The rearrangement links TRBV4-1 to TRBJ1-4; D is unresolved. Germline CDR1 is MGHRA and CDR2 is YSYEKL. V was shortened by 2 bases and J by 0 bases, with 13 bases between the two germline ends. The CDR3 contains 17 residues. CDR3 bases: TGCGCCAGCAGCCAACCTACAGCCTCTGCAACTAATGAAAAACTGTTTTTT. Translated: CASSQPTASATNEKLFF.

This clone has just a few counts. V and J are TRBV25-1 and TRBJ2-1; tentative D call: TRBD2 (5 bases). The V end was cut by 1 base, the J end by 3 bases, with 7 bases between. Germline V gives CDR1 MGHDK, CDR2 SYGVNS. CDR3 length: 14 residues. This chain's CDR3 is CASSESGIYNEQFF. In nucleotides, the CDR3 is TGTGCCAGCAGTGAATCGGGGATCTACAATGAGCAGTTCTTC. The full variable domain, rest sourced from reference TRBV25-1 and TRBJ2-1, is EADIYQTPRYLVIGTGKKITLECSQTMGHDKMYWYQQDPGMELHLIHYSYGVNSTEKGDLSSESTVSRIRTEHFPLTLESARPSHTSQYLCASSESGIYNEQFFGPGTRLTVL.

In its sample, this clone was seen a few times. V is TRBV4-1 and J is TRBJ2-7, with 11 bases that match TRBD2. Per the germline V gene, CDR1 is MGHRA and CDR2 is YSYEKL. The V gene end was trimmed by 2 bases and the J gene end by 4 bases; junction bases not matched to a gene: 7. This CDR3 comprises 16 residues. In nucleotides, the CDR3 is TGCGCCAGCAGCCAATTGGGACTAGCGGAGCATTACGAGCAGTACTTC. It yields the protein CASSQLGLAEHYEQYF.

V gene TRBV29-1 combines with J gene TRBJ1-1; D may be TRBD1 (5 bases). V lost 5 bases and J lost 3, with 19 bases in between. CDR1 SQVTM and CDR2 ANQGSEA come from the germline V gene. The CDR3 is 15 amino acids. DNA of the CDR3: TGCAGCGTTAGGGGCATAATATTGGACGACACTGAAGCTTTCTTT. It yields the protein CSVRGIILDDTEAFF.

About this clone: The sample has other DNA sequences that encode this CDR3 too. This rearrangement joins TRBV30 to TRBJ1-1; no clear D gene. The CDR3 is 13 amino acids. In germline, CDR1 is GTSNPN, CDR2 SVGIG (reference sequence). V was shortened by 0 bases and J by 2 bases, with 7 bases between the two germline ends. The CDR3 region is CAWSVQPNTEAFF. CDR3 nucleotide sequence: TGTGCCTGGAGTGTCCAGCCTAACACTGAAGCTTTCTTT.

The chain has TRBV29-1 and TRBJ1-3; tentatively, D is TRBD1 (6 bases). V lost 6 bases to trimming and J lost 1 base, with 7 bases between them. CDR3 size: 12 residues. CDR1 is SQVTM and CDR2 is ANQGSEA in the germline V gene. CDR3 DNA sequence: TGCAGCGTCCAGGGGTCTGGAAACACCATATATTTT. Protein sequence: CSVQGSGNTIYF.

This clone was found a few times. V gene TRBV29-1 combines with J gene TRBJ1-3; no reliable D call. This CDR3 region has 14 residues. CDR1 and CDR2 (germline): SQVTM, ANQGSEA. Trimming removed 2 bases at V and 0 bases at J, with 8 bases between. The CDR3 DNA is TGCAGCGTTGAAAGAGGAATCTCTGGAAACACCATATATTTT. This sequence encodes CSVERGISGNTIYF.

This clone was seen only a few times. J is TRBJ2-2 and V is TRBV29-1; D not certain. CDR3 length equals 11 residues. V lost 6 bases and J 1 base, leaving 3 bases between the germline ends. Germline assignment: CDR1 SQVTM and CDR2 ANQGSEA. This chain's CDR3 is CSVRNTGELFF. The CDR3 DNA sequence: TGCAGCGTAAGGAACACCGGGGAGCTGTTTTTT.

This clone was seen more than once but under ten times. V is TRBV4-2 and J is TRBJ1-3, with D possibly TRBD1 on 6 matching bases. CDR3 size: 16 residues. The germline gives CDR1 LGHNA, CDR2 YNFKEQ. V shed 4 bases and J shed 4 bases, with 17 bases lying between them. CDR3 loop: CASSRDKSMGGNTIYF. CDR3 nucleotide sequence: TGTGCCAGCAGCCGGGACAAGTCAATGGGCGGAAACACCATATATTTT.

The rearrangement joins TRBV5-1 to TRBJ2-3; D may be TRBD1 (6 bases). V lost 4 bases, J lost 0 bases, and 12 bases lay in between. The CDR3 consists of 15 residues. The germline gives CDR1 SGHRS, CDR2 YFSETQ. CDR3: CASSRQERSTDTQYF. CDR3 in DNA: TGCGCCAGCAGCAGACAGGAGAGAAGCACAGATACGCAGTATTTT.

The chain employs TRBV30 and TRBJ1-2, with TRBD1 as a possible D gene (5 bases). Germline V gene sequence: CDR1 GTSNPN, CDR2 SVGIG (reference sequence). This CDR3 region has 16 residues. The ends were cut back, 2 bases at V and 4 bases at J, with 20 bases in the middle. Here the CDR3 reads CAWSTAGTGGAYGYTF. The DNA of the CDR3 is TGTGCCTGGAGTACCGCAGGGACGGGAGGGGCCTATGGCTACACCTTC.

This chain connects TRBV6-6 to TRBJ1-5; no reliable D call. The CDR3 totals 14 residues. Germline values: CDR1 MNHNY, CDR2 SVGAGI (reference sequence). V was cut by 7 bases and J by 0 bases, with 10 bases left in between. The CDR3 coding sequence is TGTGCCAGCAAAAATCAAGTTAGCAATCAGCCCCAGCATTTT. Protein: CASKNQVSNQPQHF.

The chain has TRBV25-1 and TRBJ2-1; tentatively, D is TRBD1 or TRBD2 (7 bases each). Trimming left V 2 bases short and J 4 bases short, with 12 bases between. The germline V gene encodes CDR1 MGHDK and CDR2 SYGVNS. The CDR3 is 15 residues long. The CDR3 DNA reads TGTGCCAGCAGTGAACAGGGGGGGTCATACAATGAGCAGTTCTTC. As protein: CASSEQGGSYNEQFF.

This chain links TRBV30 with TRBJ1-2, with a weak D call TRBD1 (5 bases). The V end was cut by 2 bases, the J end by 2 bases, with 12 bases between. CDR1 is GTSNPN, CDR2 SVGIG, per germline (reference sequence). The CDR3 consists of 14 residues. The CDR3 loop is CAWSYLDRNYGYTF. The CDR3 DNA follows: TGTGCCTGGAGTTATCTTGACAGAAACTATGGCTACACCTTC.

V and J are TRBV30 and TRBJ1-1; TRBD1 is a possible D gene (5 bases). Looked up from germline, CDR1 is GTSNPN and CDR2 is SVGIG (reference sequence). V lost 4 bases and J 5 bases, leaving 17 bases between the germline ends. The CDR3 spans 14 residues. The CDR3 DNA sequence: TGTGCCTGGATCCAAGGGGATGTGCGGACTGAAGCTTTCTTT. Its translation: CAWIQGDVRTEAFF.

This chain connects TRBV27 to TRBJ1-5; D gene unclear. The ends were cut back, 3 bases at V and 2 bases at J, with 11 bases in the middle. CDR3 length equals 15 residues. Looked up from germline, CDR1 is MNHEY and CDR2 is SMNVEV (reference sequence). For the CDR3, the DNA is TGTGCCAGCAGTTTTGAAGGGAGTGGCAATCAGCCCCAGCATTTT. This translates into CASSFEGSGNQPQHF.

In this sample, this clone turned up a few times. The chain couples TRBV29-1 to TRBJ1-2; TRBD1 matches at 9 bases. The V segment lost 6 bases and the J segment 4 bases; nucleotides outside the gene matches: 15. The CDR3 is made up of 16 amino acids. Germline assignment: CDR1 SQVTM and CDR2 ANQGSEA. This chain's CDR3 is CSVPTGTGFVGYGYTF. CDR3 sequence (DNA): TGCAGCGTACCAACCGGGACAGGGTTTGTGGGCTATGGCTACACCTTC.

V and J are TRBV29-1 and TRBJ2-3; 7 bases line up with TRBD1. V gave up 7 bases and J gave up 0 bases; unmatched junction bases: 7. CDR3 length: 14 residues. The V gene's germline CDR1 is SQVTM and CDR2 ANQGSEA. In DNA, the CDR3 is TGCAGCGCCACAGGGGAATCTAGCACAGATACGCAGTATTTT. The encoded protein is CSATGESSTDTQYF.

V and J are TRBV7-2 and TRBJ1-5; no clear D gene. The CDR3 runs 13 residues. CDR1 is SGHTA, CDR2 FQGNSA, per germline. The ends were cut back, 2 bases at V and 1 base at J, with 3 bases in the middle. CDR3 DNA sequence: TGTGCCAGCAGCTTATGGAGCAATCAGCCCCAGCATTTT. Translating gives CASSLWSNQPQHF.

The chain combines TRBV6-1 with TRBJ1-1; D unclear. The ends were cut back, 6 bases at V and 4 bases at J, with 12 bases in the middle. This CDR3 region has 13 residues. Germline V lookup: CDR1 MNHNS, CDR2 SASEGT. This chain's CDR3 is CASSLKGGTEAFF. CDR3 nucleotides: TGTGCCAGCAGCCTTAAGGGTGGCACTGAAGCTTTCTTT.